This paragraph reports one TCR beta chain. Its antigen is not identified. The data derive from a study of immune evolution from preneoplasia to lung adenocarcinoma. Patient tissue came from resections in Japan or China, 2014–2017. Two lung cancer pathologists independently confirmed each histologic diagnosis. The CDR3 is 16 residues long. Trimming at V came to 0 bases and at J to 6 bases, leaving 1 base not matched to a gene. The germline V gene encodes CDR1 KGHSH and CDR2 LQKENI. Findings and limits, study-wide: Top clone share appeared to fall from AAH through AIS, MIA, adenocarcinoma. Later-stage lesions seemingly showed higher T cell density and diversity than normal lung.

The assay was immunoSEQ multiplex PCR, and TCRdb's table has in-frame clones only and misses some. There are around 5,000 clones in the sample; over 60% occur only once, and about 28% lies in the top ten. This TCR was sampled from a person between 60 and 70 years old with lung adenocarcinoma. J is TRBJ2-1 and V is TRBV18; 14 bases match TRBD2. The sequenced sample was FFPE normal lung tissue adjacent to the tumor. This CDR3 reads CASSPPGLAGVNEQFF. The CDR3 DNA follows: TGTGCCAGCTCACCACCGGGACTAGCGGGAGTCAATGAGCAGTTCTTC.